Each of the 4 T cell receptor beta chains below was sequenced from the same sample in a study of CD8 T cells in ankylosing spondylitis. Study findings and constraints: In ankylosing spondylitis blood, a motif of eight highly homologous TCR beta variants appeared characteristic.

No antigen is known for these receptors. TCRdb redid the calling of the 5' RACE reads with MiXCR, one entry per CDR3 protein. Of some 840,000 distinct CDR3 sequences listed, about an eighth are singletons. The sequenced material came from blood, either unsorted or a sorted T cell fraction (not recorded which). The receptor source for this set is a male donor with ankylosing spondylitis.

V usage is TRBV7-2 and J usage is TRBJ2-5; D remains unclear. The CDR3 has 13 residues. V lost 1 base and J lost 5, with 8 bases in between. In germline, CDR1 is SGHTA, CDR2 FQGNSA. CDR3 coding DNA: TGTGCCAGCAGCTTAGGCAGGACGGAGACCCAGTACTTC. Translation gives CASSLGRTETQYF.

There are a few counts of this clonotype. The chain links TRBV7-8 to TRBJ2-3; D not certain. CDR3 length: 16 residues. Trimming shortened V by 5 bases and J by 2 bases, and 17 bases separated the two germline ends. Looked up from germline, CDR1 is SGHVS and CDR2 is FQNEAQ. The DNA for the CDR3 is TGTGCCAGCAGCCCTAGTGGGCGGAGTAACACAGATACGCAGTATTTT. Protein: CASSPSGRSNTDTQYF.

This clonotype was recorded many times. This sequence joins TRBV15 and TRBJ2-5, with 14 bases identical to TRBD2. The V gene end was trimmed by 1 base and the J gene end by 4 bases; junction bases not matched to a gene: 5. The CDR3 covers 17 residues. Germline V gene sequence: CDR1 LNHNV, CDR2 YYDKDF (reference sequence). CDR3 loop: CATSRVSGLAGVETQYF. The CDR3 DNA reads as TGTGCCACCAGCAGAGTCTCGGGACTAGCGGGGGTAGAGACCCAGTACTTC.

This clonotype occurred a few times. In DNA, the CDR3 is TGCGCCAGCAGCTACGGACAGCTATACAATGAGCAGTTCTTC. It yields the protein CASSYGQLYNEQFF. V gene TRBV5-1 combines with J gene TRBJ2-1, with D maybe TRBD1 (6 bases). The CDR3 is 14 amino acids. Per the germline V gene, CDR1 is SGHRS and CDR2 is YFSETQ. V was trimmed by 3 bases and J by 4 bases, leaving 11 bases between them. The complete variable domain, with remaining parts taken from reference TRBV5-1 and TRBJ2-1, reads KAGVTQTPRYLIKTRGQQVTLSCSPISGHRSVSWYQQTPGQGLQFLFEYFSETQRNKGNFPGRFSGRQFSNSRSEMNVSTLELGDSALYLCASSYGQLYNEQFFGPGTRLTVL.